These T cell receptor beta chains were read from a single sample in a study of CD8 T cells in Susac syndrome. TCRdb re-called the immunoSEQ multiplex PCR reads through MiXCR, storing one row per CDR3 protein. The sample lists 200,000 to 250,000 distinct CDR3 sequences, about 94% occurring once. The specimen was CD4+ T cells from PBMCs. Every receptor here comes from a human donor with Susac syndrome. The CDR3 runs from the conserved cysteine through the conserved F or W. The D gene is left open where the match is weak. The size field is filled for only some rows; it gives once, few, many or a size class.

TRBV6-5	.	once	TRBJ2-6	TGTGCCAGCACCAAAGGCAGTTCAGGGGCCAACGTCCTGACTTTC	CASTKGSSGANVLTF
TRBV27	.	.	TRBJ1-4	TGTGCCAGCAGCTCACTTGCAACTAATGAAAAACTGTTTTTT	CASSSLATNEKLFF
TRBV5-1	.	.	TRBJ2-1	TGCGCCAGCAGCTTGACACAGGCCCTCGGGGAGCAGTTCTTC	CASSLTQALGEQFF
TRBV7-2	.	.	TRBJ1-2	TGTGCCAGCAGCTTAGATGTGGGGGCCTGGTATGGCTACACCTTC	CASSLDVGAWYGYTF
TRBV19	.	.	TRBJ1-1	TGTGCCAGTAGTGTCTTGCACAGGGAAACTGAAGCTTTCTTT	CASSVLHRETEAFF
TRBV5-1	TRBD1	.	TRBJ1-5	TGCGCCAGCAGCTTGGGGGGACAGTCTTACAATCAGCCCCAGCATTTT	CASSLGGQSYNQPQHF
TRBV20-1	TRBD1	.	TRBJ2-1	TGCAGTGCGGACGGGACAGGGCTACCCAGCTCCTACAATGAGCAGTTCTTC	CSADGTGLPSSYNEQFF
TRBV20-1	.	.	TRBJ1-4	TGCAGTGCTAGCCCCGTTATAGGGGGAACTGAAAAACTGTTTTTT	CSASPVIGGTEKLFF
TRBV18	TRBD2	once	TRBJ2-3	TGTGCCAGCTCACCGTCCGGGACTAGGGAAGATACGCAGTATTTT	CASSPSGTREDTQYF
TRBV4-3	.	.	TRBJ2-3	TGCGCCAGCAGCCAAGAAGTGGGGGGGCCCCCAGATACGCAGTATTTT	CASSQEVGGPPDTQYF
TRBV20-1	.	.	TRBJ1-2	TGCAGTGCTAGTAGAAGCTATGGCTACACCTTC	CSASRSYGYTF
TRBV6-2/TRBV6-3	TRBD2	.	TRBJ2-4	TGTGCCAGCAGCGGGGGAGGGGCCAAAAACATTCAGTACTTC	CASSGGGAKNIQYF
TRBV15	.	.	TRBJ1-5	TGTGCCACCAGCCCAGGAGCTTATAGCAATCAGCCCCAGCATTTT	CATSPGAYSNQPQHF
TRBV5-1	.	.	TRBJ1-2	TGCGCCAGCAGCGGTATCCAAAGCTATGGCTACACCTTC	CASSGIQSYGYTF
TRBV18	.	.	TRBJ1-1	TGTGCCAGCTCACCCCGGGAAGGGGCTGAAGCTTTCTTT	CASSPREGAEAFF
TRBV27	.	.	TRBJ1-5	TGTGCCAGCAGTTCCCTGCGTAGGGATTCGAAGCCCCAGCATTTT	CASSSLRRDSKPQHF
TRBV19	.	.	TRBJ2-1	TGTGCCAGTAGTATACTAACGGGATTCTCCTACAATGAGCAGTTCTTC	CASSILTGFSYNEQFF
TRBV12-3/TRBV12-4	.	.	TRBJ1-5	TGTGCCAGCAGTTCTGGAGGCAGGGGTTGGGGCAATCAGCCCCAGCATTTT	CASSSGGRGWGNQPQHF
TRBV24-1	.	.	TRBJ2-5	TGTGCCACTGGCACAGGGCAAAGGGAGACCCAGTACTTC	CATGTGQRETQYF
TRBV25-1	TRBD2	.	TRBJ2-1	TGTGCCAGCAGTGAACAAGCGGGGCCCCAGGATGAGCAGTTCTTC	CASSEQAGPQDEQFF
TRBV7-9	.	.	TRBJ2-1	TGTGCCAGCAGCCAACCTTCTCCGGGCTCCATCCGCAATGAGCAGTTCTTC	CASSQPSPGSIRNEQFF
TRBV30	.	.	TRBJ1-1	TGTGCCTGGAGTAAGCCCACTGAAGCTTTCTTT	CAWSKPTEAFF
TRBV20-1	.	.	TRBJ1-4	TGCAGTGCTAGCCTGGGACCCGATGAAAAACTGTTTTTT	CSASLGPDEKLFF
TRBV7-2	.	few	TRBJ2-5	TGTGCCAGCAGCAGAGGGCGACAGGAGACCCAGTACTTC	CASSRGRQETQYF
TRBV6-1	TRBD1	.	TRBJ1-1	TGTGCCAGCCGAACAGGGGGCGCGGAGGGAGAATCATCGGGGGAAACTGAAGCTTTCTTT	CASRTGGAEGESSGETEAFF
TRBV12-3/TRBV12-4	.	.	TRBJ2-7	TGTGCCAGCAGGGGGGGCATTAACTACGAGCAGTACTTC	CASRGGINYEQYF
TRBV5-4	.	.	TRBJ1-1	TGTGCCAGCAGCTTGTTCCAGGGAGGGGAGAACACTGAAGCTTTCTTT	CASSLFQGGENTEAFF
TRBV6-2/TRBV6-3	.	.	TRBJ1-2	TGTGCCAGCAGTTACTCGGTTCTATTCGGCTACACCTTC	CASSYSVLFGYTF
TRBV7-2	.	once	TRBJ1-2	TGTGCCAGCGGACTGGACAGAAACTATGGCTACACCTTC	CASGLDRNYGYTF
TRBV5-1	TRBD2	.	TRBJ2-6	TGCGCCAGCAGCTCCCGGGACTACTCTGGGGCCAACGTCCTGACTTTC	CASSSRDYSGANVLTF
TRBV9	.	.	TRBJ2-2	TGTGCCAGCAGCGTGGGGTCGGTCGGGGAGCTGTTTTTT	CASSVGSVGELFF
TRBV28	TRBD1	.	TRBJ1-6	TGTGCCAGCAGTCAATACAGGGGGGCTCGCTCCGATTCACCCCTCCACTTT	CASSQYRGARSDSPLHF
TRBV7-9	.	.	TRBJ1-4	TGTGCCAGCAGCTACGTCTTAGCAGGTTCTCGTAATGAAAAACTGTTTTTT	CASSYVLAGSRNEKLFF
TRBV20-1	.	.	TRBJ1-1	TGCAGTGCTAAAGATGGACGGACGAACACTGAAGCTTTCTTT	CSAKDGRTNTEAFF
TRBV20-1	TRBD1	.	TRBJ2-2	TGCAGTACCGGGACAGAGAACACCGGGGAGCTGTTTTTT	CSTGTENTGELFF
TRBV19	.	.	TRBJ1-5	TGTGCCAGTACCACCAGCAATCAGCCCCAGCATTTT	CASTTSNQPQHF
TRBV12-3/TRBV12-4	.	.	TRBJ1-2	TGTGCCAGCCGGCGGTCTGGAGGGGCAGGGAACGGCTACACCTTC	CASRRSGGAGNGYTF
TRBV20-1	.	.	TRBJ2-2	TGCAGTGCTGGGGACGGACAGATAAACACCGGGGAGCTGTTTTTT	CSAGDGQINTGELFF
TRBV12-3/TRBV12-4	.	.	TRBJ1-3	TGTGCCAGCATCGAAGCCGGACTCGAGTACTCTGGAAACACCATATATTTT	CASIEAGLEYSGNTIYF
TRBV5-1	.	.	TRBJ2-5	TGCGCCAGCAGCTCCTCCGGCAGACGAGAGACCCAGTACTTC	CASSSSGRRETQYF
TRBV6-2/TRBV6-3	.	.	TRBJ1-2	TGTGCCAGCAGCTTCGGACATACTGGCTACACCTTC	CASSFGHTGYTF
TRBV12-3/TRBV12-4	TRBD2	once	TRBJ2-5	TGTGCCAGCAGTTCCACTGGACTAGCGGGGGTTGAGACCCAGTACTTC	CASSSTGLAGVETQYF
TRBV6-1	.	once	TRBJ2-6	TGTGCCACCGCCTACACGGGAGCCAACGTCCTGACTTTC	CATAYTGANVLTF
TRBV11-3	.	.	TRBJ2-3	TGTGCCAGCAGCTTAGGAGCGGGTAGGGATACGCAGTATTTT	CASSLGAGRDTQYF
TRBV7-2	.	.	TRBJ1-6	TGTGCCAGCAGTTCAACCGGGGGGGGGAATTCACCCCTCCACTTT	CASSSTGGGNSPLHF
TRBV4-3	.	.	TRBJ2-6	TGCGCCAGCAGCCAAGGCCGGGGGGCCTCTGGGGCCAACGTCCTGACTTTC	CASSQGRGASGANVLTF
TRBV29-1	.	.	TRBJ1-1	TGCAGCGTTGAACCCAACGGAAAGGCTGAAGCTTTCTTT	CSVEPNGKAEAFF
TRBV27	TRBD1	.	TRBJ2-6	TGTGCCAGCAGTTTACCCCCTCCCGACAGGGCTGGGGCCAACGTCCTGACTTTC	CASSLPPPDRAGANVLTF
TRBV28	.	.	TRBJ1-1	TGTGCCAGCAGTTCAACAAGGGGGGCTGAAGCTTTCTTT	CASSSTRGAEAFF
TRBV7-2	.	.	TRBJ2-5	TGTGCCAGCAGCTTCGACGGGCAGGGCCGGGAGACCCAGTACTTC	CASSFDGQGRETQYF
TRBV6-6	.	.	TRBJ2-5	TGTGCCAGCAGTTACACCCCCAAAGAGACCCAGTACTTC	CASSYTPKETQYF
TRBV15	.	.	TRBJ2-1	TGTGCCACCAGCAGGGACAACAATGAGCAGTTCTTC	CATSRDNNEQFF
TRBV2	.	.	TRBJ2-7	TGTGCCAGCAGTGAAGCGCGAGGCTACGAGCAGTACTTC	CASSEARGYEQYF
TRBV20-1	.	.	TRBJ1-5	TGCAGTGCTAGGAGGCAGGCTGGGCAGCCCCAGCATTTT	CSARRQAGQPQHF
TRBV20-1	TRBD1	.	TRBJ1-5	TGCAGTGCTAGAGGGACAGGGCCGGGCAATCAGCCCCAGCATTTT	CSARGTGPGNQPQHF